Each of the 29 T cell receptor beta chains below was sequenced from the same sample in a study of T cell responses to AZD1222 COVID-19 vaccine. TCRdb's copy holds only in-frame clones and misses some; the assay was immunoSEQ multiplex PCR. The data show around 120,000 clones, with about 85% seen just once and 6.2% held by the top ten. This specimen was peripheral blood, taken on day 0 of AZD1222 vaccination. All receptors derive from an adult in good health.

J is TRBJ1-2 and V is TRBV4-2; D ambiguous. Looked up from germline, CDR1 is LGHNA and CDR2 is YNFKEQ. CDR3 length equals 16 residues. The V gene lost 0 bases and the J gene lost 5 bases, with 16 bases spanning the gap. The CDR3 nucleotides read TGTGCCAGCAGCCAAGAAGGTAGGAGCCCCGCGTATGGCTACACCTTC. As protein: CASSQEGRSPAYGYTF.

The chain combines TRBV3-1 (or the pseudogene TRBV3-2) with TRBJ1-3, with D tentatively TRBD1 (5 bases). Trimming cost V 6 bases and J 4 bases, with 16 bases left between them. From germline, CDR1 is LGHDT and CDR2 YNNKEL (reference sequence). This CDR3 comprises 15 residues. The CDR3 reads CASRQLGEGGNTIYF. The CDR3 DNA reads TGTGCCAGCAGGCAATTGGGGGAAGGCGGAAACACCATATATTTT.

The chain has TRBV7-9 and TRBJ1-1; D not certain. Germline values: CDR1 SEHNR, CDR2 FQNEAQ (reference sequence). This CDR3 spans 12 amino acids. Trimming left V 1 base short and J 6 bases short, with 6 bases between. CDR3 loop: CASSLERSEAFF. Written as DNA, the CDR3 is TGTGCCAGCAGCTTAGAGCGCTCTGAAGCTTTCTTT. Combining the CDR3 with reference TRBV7-9 and TRBJ1-1 gives the whole variable domain DTGVSQNPRHKITKRGQNVTFRCDPISEHNRLYWYRQTLGQGPEFLTYFQNEAQLEKSRLLSDRFSAERPKGSFSTLEIQRTEQGDSAMYLCASSLERSEAFFGQGTRLTVV.

This chain joins TRBV12-3 or TRBV12-4 and TRBJ1-1; D gene ambiguous. The CDR3 runs 11 residues. V was trimmed by 7 bases and J by 2 bases, leaving 5 bases between them. The CDR3, as DNA: TGTGCCAGCATTTTTAACACTGAAGCTTTCTTT. Its protein product is CASIFNTEAFF.

As regards this clone: The junction departs from the called germline gene at one end, perhaps through a read error. This same CDR3 is encoded by further DNA sequences in the sample. This chain connects TRBV29-1 to TRBJ2-2; the match to TRBD2 covers 11 bases. The CDR3 has 13 residues. CDR1 is SQVTM and CDR2 is ANQGSEA in the germline V gene. The CDR3 nucleotides are TGCAGCGTTGAAGTCCAGACTAGCGGGGAGTTGTTTTTT. It encodes CSVEVQTSGELFF.

The chain couples TRBV28 to TRBJ1-1, with D perhaps TRBD1 (5 bases). This CDR3 contains 13 residues. Trimming stripped 7 bases from V and 1 base from J, with 10 bases between. Germline loops: CDR1 MDHEN, CDR2 SYDVKM. CDR3 sequence (DNA): TGTGCCAGCATCCCGACAGCGAACACTGAAGCTTTCTTT. Translated, it gives CASIPTANTEAFF. Complete variable domain (other parts from reference TRBV28 and TRBJ1-1): DVKVTQSSRYLVKRTGEKVFLECVQDMDHENMFWYRQDPGLGLRLIYFSYDVKMKEKGDIPEGYSVSREKKERFSLILESASTNQTSMYLCASIPTANTEAFFGQGTRLTVV.

This chain's CDR3 is CASSLWRNTEAFF. The CDR3 DNA sequence: TGTGCCAGCAGCTTGTGGCGAAACACTGAAGCTTTCTTT. V usage is TRBV5-8 and J usage is TRBJ1-1; D is undetermined. V was pared by 1 base and J by 2 bases, with 6 bases between. This CDR3 region has 13 residues. Germline V lookup: CDR1 SGHTS, CDR2 YDEGEE.

CDR3 residues: CASSLGTTSGGNNEQFF. The CDR3 bases are TGTGCCAGCAGCCTTGGGACGACTAGCGGGGGGAACAATGAGCAGTTCTTC. The genes are TRBV28 and TRBJ2-1, with TRBD2 identical over 13 bases. This CDR3 spans 17 amino acids. Germline lookup yields CDR1 MDHEN and CDR2 SYDVKM. Trimming cost V 6 bases and J 5 bases; bases outside gene matches: 10.

This chain uses TRBV4-3 with TRBJ1-2; perhaps TRBD1 as D (6 bases). Germline loops: CDR1 LGHNA, CDR2 YSLEER. V gave up 0 bases and J gave up 8 bases, with 16 bases separating them. The CDR3 contains 15 residues. DNA for the CDR3: TGCGCCAGCAGCCAAGATAGACAGGCCTATAGGGGCTACACCTTC. Encoded protein: CASSQDRQAYRGYTF.

The CDR3: CATSDSHRGSEAFF. The CDR3 DNA sequence: TGTGCCACCAGTGATTCACACAGGGGCTCTGAAGCTTTCTTT. The chain is built from TRBV24-1 and TRBJ1-1; the match to TRBD1 covers 7 bases. V gave up 2 bases and J gave up 6 bases; unmatched junction bases: 5. The CDR3 runs 14 residues. Germline V gene sequence: CDR1 KGHDR, CDR2 SFDVKD.

The chain is built from TRBV27 and TRBJ1-4; D is perhaps TRBD1 (5 bases). Germline CDR1 reads MNHEY; CDR2 reads SMNVEV (reference sequence). Trimming left V 3 bases short and J 5 bases short, with 13 bases between. This CDR3 spans 15 amino acids. CDR3 nucleotide sequence: TGTGCCAGCAGTTTGGAGGGACTGCAGAATGAAAAACTGTTTTTT. Its translation: CASSLEGLQNEKLFF.

V is TRBV12-5 and J is TRBJ1-4; unclear D gene. Germline CDR1 is LGHNT and CDR2 is FRNRAP. The ends were cut back, 4 bases at V and 7 bases at J, with 13 bases in the middle. The CDR3 consists of 14 residues. Here the CDR3 DNA reads TGTGCTAGTGGTTCCGGGGTGGTGGGTGAAAAACTGTTTTTT. Its protein product is CASGSGVVGEKLFF.

The V and J genes are TRBV2 and TRBJ2-2; D gene unclear. The CDR3 spans 11 residues. V was pared by 5 bases and J by 6 bases, with 4 bases between. Germline CDR1 SNHLY, CDR2 FYNNEI. The CDR3 DNA sequence: TGTGCCAGCAGTACAGCCGGGGAGCTGTTTTTT. Its translation: CASSTAGELFF. The complete variable domain, with remaining parts taken from reference TRBV2 and TRBJ2-2, reads EPEVTQTPSHQVTQMGQEVILRCVPISNHLYFYWYRQILGQKVEFLVSFYNNEISEKSEIFDDQFSVERPDGSNFTLKIRSTKLEDSAMYFCASSTAGELFFGEGSRLTVL.

The V call is TRBV10-3, the J call TRBJ1-3, with D hard to call. Between the trimmed V and J ends, which lost 2 bases and 2 bases, there was a span of 10 bases. The CDR3 has 15 residues. Germline V CDR1 and CDR2: ENHRY, SYGVKD. CDR3 DNA sequence: TGTGCCATCAGTGAGGGTTGGTCGGCTGGAAACACCATATATTTT. It encodes CAISEGWSAGNTIYF.

The chain joins TRBV27 to TRBJ1-1; the D gene is possibly TRBD1 (6 bases). The V end was cut by 7 bases, the J end by 10 bases, with 19 bases between. CDR1 MNHEY and CDR2 SMNVEV come from the germline V gene (reference sequence). The CDR3 length is 13 residues. Here the CDR3 DNA reads TGTGCCAGCACCCCAACAGGGTCCGCCCGAGCTTTCTTT. It translates to CASTPTGSARAFF.

The genes are TRBV5-4 and TRBJ2-5; 7 nucleotides line up with TRBD2. Germline V gives CDR1 SGHNT, CDR2 YYREEE (reference sequence). Losses at the gene ends were 7 bases for V and 5 bases for J; bases not matched to a gene: 8. The CDR3 length is 13 residues. The CDR3 protein is CASGDGRTETQYF. The CDR3, as DNA: TGTGCCAGCGGCGACGGGAGGACGGAGACCCAGTACTTC.

This chain joins TRBV9 and TRBJ1-2, with D perhaps matching TRBD1 (5 bases). V was cut by 0 bases and J by 7 bases, with 10 bases left in between. This CDR3 has 13 amino acids. Looked up from germline, CDR1 is SGDLS and CDR2 is YYNGEE. The CDR3 loop is CASSVGGDSGYTF. In nucleotides, the CDR3 is TGTGCCAGCAGCGTAGGAGGGGATTCTGGCTACACCTTC.

This chain uses TRBV2 with TRBJ2-1; 8 bases match TRBD2. Germline trimming cut 7 bases from V and 0 bases from J; bases unmatched to any gene: 5. The germline V gene encodes CDR1 SNHLY and CDR2 FYNNEI. The CDR3 has 15 amino acids. The CDR3 DNA is TGTGCCAGCATGGGACGGGGGGGCTCCTACAATGAGCAGTTCTTC. Translated, it gives CASMGRGGSYNEQFF.

The CDR3 reads CASSTPGQAPLGGYTF. The CDR3 DNA sequence: TGTGCCAGCAGCACTCCGGGACAGGCTCCCCTGGGAGGCTACACCTTC. V gene TRBV27 combines with J gene TRBJ1-2; 8 positions agree with TRBD1. CDR3 size: 16 residues. Unmatched junction bases numbered 17, after V lost 6 bases and J lost 8 bases. Germline lookup yields CDR1 MNHEY and CDR2 SMNVEV (reference sequence).

The chain carries TRBV12-3 or TRBV12-4 and TRBJ2-3; D perhaps matches TRBD1 (6 bases). Deletions cut 6 bases from V and 6 bases from J, with 13 bases between. This CDR3 is 13 amino acids long. DNA for the CDR3: TGTGCCAGCAGCGTACCGAGGGGGGATACGCAGTATTTT. It is translated as CASSVPRGDTQYF.

The gene calls are TRBV7-6 and TRBJ1-5; D is ambiguous. This CDR3 spans 15 amino acids. The ends were cut back, 5 bases at V and 6 bases at J, with 17 bases in the middle. Germline V gene sequence: CDR1 SGHVS, CDR2 FNYEAQ. The CDR3 DNA reads TGTGCCAGCAGCCCCGGGTTGGGGTCGGCTCAGCCCCAGCATTTT. It translates to CASSPGLGSAQPQHF.

This clone appeared a single time. The chain is built from TRBV28 and TRBJ2-2; TRBD2 matches 10 bases. The junction had 14 bases not matched to a gene; V was cut back by 4 bases and J by 3 bases. The CDR3 runs 19 residues. Germline V lookup: CDR1 MDHEN, CDR2 SYDVKM. This chain's CDR3 is CASSWAEGLAGAHTGELFF. CDR3 nucleotides: TGTGCCAGCAGTTGGGCCGAGGGGCTAGCGGGGGCCCACACCGGGGAGCTGTTTTTT.

The chain links TRBV2 to TRBJ1-5, with D hard to call. V was shortened by 5 bases and J by 1 base, with 15 bases between the two germline ends. This CDR3 has 16 amino acids. Looked up from germline, CDR1 is SNHLY and CDR2 is FYNNEI. Written as DNA, the CDR3 is TGTGCCAGCAGTTATTCCGGACTCAGCAGCAATCAGCCCCAGCATTTT. Protein: CASSYSGLSSNQPQHF.

The chain joins TRBV19 to TRBJ1-1; the match to TRBD1 covers 7 bases. CDR1 is LNHDA, CDR2 SQIVND, per germline (reference sequence). The trim removed 0 bases at V and 2 bases at J, leaving 6 bases unmatched. The CDR3 has 16 residues. The DNA of the CDR3 is TGTGCCAGTAGTATAGACCCGACAGGGCCCAACACTGAAGCTTTCTTT. This encodes CASSIDPTGPNTEAFF.

The chain recombines TRBV6-4 with TRBJ2-2, with D unclear. Germline V CDR1 and CDR2: MRHNA, SNTAGT. The CDR3 covers 15 residues. V gave up 0 bases and J gave up 6 bases, with 11 bases separating them. The DNA for the CDR3 is TGTGCCAGCAGTGACTCCAGGTCCGCCCCCGGGGAGCTGTTTTTT. It codes for CASSDSRSAPGELFF.

This clone was recorded only once. The rearrangement links TRBV19 to TRBJ2-5; a possible D gene is TRBD2 (6 bases). V shed 3 bases and J shed 2 bases, with 10 bases lying between them. This CDR3 has 14 amino acids. Germline CDR1 is LNHDA and CDR2 is SQIVND (reference sequence). CDR3 in amino acids: CASSMPGEQETQYF. CDR3 in DNA: TGTGCCAGTAGTATGCCGGGAGAACAAGAGACCCAGTACTTC.

CDR3 sequence: CASSERRTGGLGTEAFF. CDR3 sequence (DNA): TGTGCCAGCAGCGAAAGACGGACAGGGGGCTTGGGGACTGAAGCTTTCTTT. The chain joins TRBV13 to TRBJ1-1; 11 bases agree with TRBD1. The CDR3 runs to 17 residues. The V segment lost 5 bases and the J segment 5 bases; nucleotides outside the gene matches: 13. The germline V gene encodes CDR1 PRHDT and CDR2 FYEKMQ (reference sequence).

This chain uses TRBV4-1 with TRBJ2-7, with D unresolved. Per germline, CDR1 MGHRA and CDR2 YSYEKL. The ends were cut back, 4 bases at V and 0 bases at J, with 13 bases in the middle. This CDR3 contains 15 residues. The CDR3 nucleotides are TGCGCCAGCAGCCGTAGAAAACGCAGCTCCTACGAGCAGTACTTC. Its translation: CASSRRKRSSYEQYF.

The J gene is TRBJ2-7, the V gene TRBV28, with D possibly matching TRBD1 (6 bases). V lost 2 bases to trimming and J lost 2 bases, with 7 bases between them. The germline gives CDR1 MDHEN, CDR2 SYDVKM. The CDR3 totals 13 residues. The CDR3 DNA reads TGTGCCAGCAGTTTACAGGGGCCCTACGAGCAGTACTTC. This encodes CASSLQGPYEQYF.